Each of the 3 T cell receptor beta chains below was sequenced from the same sample in a study of T cells after yellow fever vaccination. TCRdb independently ran MiXCR on the 5' RACE reads; one entry per CDR3 protein. The sample has around 310,000 distinct CDR3 sequences, 3.5% to 4.5% seen once; the top ten hold just under 20%. The sequencing here drew on PBMCs, taken 15 days after the yellow fever booster vaccination. The receptors shown here come from a man between 18 and 35 years old who received the YFV17D yellow fever vaccine.

The CDR3 sequence is CASSATPGGTEAFF. The CDR3 coding sequence is TGTGCCAGCAGCGCCACGCCGGGGGGCACTGAAGCTTTCTTT. V and J are TRBV7-6 and TRBJ1-1, with D possibly matching TRBD1 (5 bases). The V gene's germline CDR1 is SGHVS and CDR2 FNYEAQ. The CDR3 loop spans 14 amino acids. V was cut by 5 bases and J by 4 bases, with 14 bases left in between.

The gene calls are TRBV11-2 and TRBJ1-2; TRBD1 matches 7 bases. This CDR3 spans 13 amino acids. Germline CDR1 SGHAT, CDR2 FQNNGV. V shed 5 bases and J 14 bases; nucleotides not matched to a gene: 14. CDR3 protein: CASSQPGQPSRTF. The CDR3 DNA sequence: TGTGCCAGCAGCCAGCCGGGACAGCCGTCGAGGACCTTC.

This clonotype was picked up a small number of times. This chain connects TRBV7-2 to TRBJ2-7; no firm D call. Trimming took off 5 bases at V and 1 base at J, with 9 bases between the two ends. The CDR3 runs 13 residues. The V gene's germline CDR1 is SGHTA and CDR2 FQGNSA. The CDR3 reads CASSPPSSYEQYF. CDR3 sequence (DNA): TGTGCCAGCAGCCCCCCATCTTCCTACGAGCAGTACTTC.